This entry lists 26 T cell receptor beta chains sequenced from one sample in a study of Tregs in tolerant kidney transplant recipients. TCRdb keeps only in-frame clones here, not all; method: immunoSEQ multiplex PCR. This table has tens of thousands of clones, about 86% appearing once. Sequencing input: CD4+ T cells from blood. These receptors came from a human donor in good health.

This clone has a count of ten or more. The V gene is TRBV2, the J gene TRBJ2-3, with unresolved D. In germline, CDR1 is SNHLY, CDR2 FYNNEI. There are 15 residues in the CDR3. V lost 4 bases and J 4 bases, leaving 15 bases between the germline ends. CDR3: CASSVAPLDADTQYF. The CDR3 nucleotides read TGTGCCAGCAGTGTAGCCCCCCTAGACGCAGATACGCAGTATTTT.

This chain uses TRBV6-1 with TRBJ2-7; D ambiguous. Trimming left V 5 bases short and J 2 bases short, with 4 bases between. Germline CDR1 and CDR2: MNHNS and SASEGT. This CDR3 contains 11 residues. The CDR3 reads CASSFAYEQYF. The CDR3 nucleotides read TGTGCCAGCAGTTTTGCCTACGAGCAGTACTTC.

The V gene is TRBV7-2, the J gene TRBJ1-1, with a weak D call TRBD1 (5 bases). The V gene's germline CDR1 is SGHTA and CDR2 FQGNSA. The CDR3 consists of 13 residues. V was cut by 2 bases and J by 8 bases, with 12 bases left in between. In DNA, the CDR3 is TGTGCCAGCAGCTTATTCGGGGCGTACGAAGCTTTCTTT. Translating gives CASSLFGAYEAFF.

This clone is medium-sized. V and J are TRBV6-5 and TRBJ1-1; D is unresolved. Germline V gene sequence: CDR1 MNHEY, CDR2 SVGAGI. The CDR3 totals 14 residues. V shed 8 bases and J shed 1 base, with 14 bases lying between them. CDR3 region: CASSPDVWNTEAFF. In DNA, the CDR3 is TGTGCCAGCTCCCCGGACGTTTGGAACACTGAAGCTTTCTTT.

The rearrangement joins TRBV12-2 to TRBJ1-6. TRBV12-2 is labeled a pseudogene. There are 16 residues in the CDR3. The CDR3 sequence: CASRIRTPPDDSPLHF. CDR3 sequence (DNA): TGTGCAAGTCGCATCCGGACCCCCCCGGACGATTCACCCCTCCACTTT.

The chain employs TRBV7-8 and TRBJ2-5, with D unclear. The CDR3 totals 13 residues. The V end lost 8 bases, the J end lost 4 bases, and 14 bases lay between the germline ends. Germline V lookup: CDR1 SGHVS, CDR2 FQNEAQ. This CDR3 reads CASGPRFGETQYF. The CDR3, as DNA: TGTGCCAGCGGCCCGAGGTTTGGAGAGACCCAGTACTTC. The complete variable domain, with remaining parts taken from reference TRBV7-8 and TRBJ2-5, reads GAGVSQSPRYKVAKRGQDVALRCDPISGHVSLFWYQQALGQGPEFLTYFQNEAQLDKSGLPSDRFFAERPEGSVSTLKIQRTQQEDSAVYLCASGPRFGETQYFGPGTRLLVL.

CDR3 sequence (DNA): TGTGCAAGTCGCTTCGTGCTAGCGGGAGGGCCCTACGAGCAGTACTTC. Translated, it gives CASRFVLAGGPYEQYF. V gene TRBV12-2 combines with J gene TRBJ2-7; the DNA was not compared with TRBD2, the D call given in the table. TRBV12-2 counts as a pseudogene. CDR3 length equals 16 residues.

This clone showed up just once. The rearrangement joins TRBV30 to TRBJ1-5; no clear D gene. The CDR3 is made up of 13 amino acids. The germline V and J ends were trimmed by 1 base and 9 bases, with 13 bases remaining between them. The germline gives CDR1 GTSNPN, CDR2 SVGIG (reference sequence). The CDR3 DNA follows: TGTGCCTGGAGTGGGACTCCCAATGGGCCCCAGCATTTT. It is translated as CAWSGTPNGPQHF.

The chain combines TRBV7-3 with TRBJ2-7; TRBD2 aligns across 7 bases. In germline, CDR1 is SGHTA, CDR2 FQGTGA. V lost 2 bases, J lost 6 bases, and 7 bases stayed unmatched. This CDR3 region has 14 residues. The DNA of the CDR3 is TGTGCCAGCAGCTTACAAGCGGGAAGGGGCGAGCAGTACTTC. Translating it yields CASSLQAGRGEQYF.

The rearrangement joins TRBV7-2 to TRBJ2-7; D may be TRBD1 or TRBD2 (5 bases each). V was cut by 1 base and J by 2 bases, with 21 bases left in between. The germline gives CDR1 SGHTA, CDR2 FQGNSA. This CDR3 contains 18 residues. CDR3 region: CASSLVVGWGTETYEQYF. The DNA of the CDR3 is TGTGCCAGCAGCTTAGTTGTCGGGTGGGGGACCGAGACCTACGAGCAGTACTTC.

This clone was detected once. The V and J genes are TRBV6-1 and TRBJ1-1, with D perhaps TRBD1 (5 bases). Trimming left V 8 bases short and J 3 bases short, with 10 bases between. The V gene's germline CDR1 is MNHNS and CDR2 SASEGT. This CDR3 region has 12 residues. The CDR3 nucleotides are TGTGCCAGCGGGGGGGTGGACACTGAAGCTTTCTTT. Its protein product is CASGGVDTEAFF.

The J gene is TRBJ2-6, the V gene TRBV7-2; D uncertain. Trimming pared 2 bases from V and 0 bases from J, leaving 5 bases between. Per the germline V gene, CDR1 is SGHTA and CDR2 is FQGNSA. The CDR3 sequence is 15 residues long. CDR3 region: CASSLWNSGANVLTF. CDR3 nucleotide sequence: TGTGCCAGCAGCTTATGGAACTCTGGGGCCAACGTCCTGACTTTC.

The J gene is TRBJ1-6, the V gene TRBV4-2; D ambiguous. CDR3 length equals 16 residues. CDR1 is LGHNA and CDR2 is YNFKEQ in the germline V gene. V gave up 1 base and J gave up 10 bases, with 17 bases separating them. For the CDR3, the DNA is TGTGCCAGCAGCCAAGCCCAGGAAAGGTGGTTATCACCCCTCCACTTT. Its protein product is CASSQAQERWLSPLHF.

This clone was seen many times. The DNA for the CDR3 is TGTGCCAGCAGACCCGTCGATGGTGGCTACACCTTC. Translation gives CASRPVDGGYTF. The V call is TRBV6-5, the J call TRBJ1-2; D is uncertain. The CDR3 runs to 12 residues. Germline assignment: CDR1 MNHEY and CDR2 SVGAGI. Deletions cut 6 bases from V and 7 bases from J, with 12 bases between.

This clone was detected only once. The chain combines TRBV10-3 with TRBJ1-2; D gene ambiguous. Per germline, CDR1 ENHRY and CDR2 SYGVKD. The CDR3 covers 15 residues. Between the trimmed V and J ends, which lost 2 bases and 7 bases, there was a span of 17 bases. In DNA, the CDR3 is TGTGCCATCAGTGAGGATTCGGCGCGTTGGGGTGGCTACACCTTC. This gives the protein CAISEDSARWGGYTF.

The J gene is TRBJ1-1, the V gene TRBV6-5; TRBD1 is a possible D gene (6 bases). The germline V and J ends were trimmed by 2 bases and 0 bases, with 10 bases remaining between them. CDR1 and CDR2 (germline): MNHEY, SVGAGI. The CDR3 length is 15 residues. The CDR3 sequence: CASSYVGTLNTEAFF. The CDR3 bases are TGTGCCAGCAGTTACGTGGGGACACTGAACACTGAAGCTTTCTTT.

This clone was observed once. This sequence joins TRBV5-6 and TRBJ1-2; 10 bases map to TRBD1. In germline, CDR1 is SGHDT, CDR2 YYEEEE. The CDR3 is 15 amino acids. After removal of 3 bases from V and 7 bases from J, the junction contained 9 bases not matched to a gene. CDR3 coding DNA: TGTGCCAGCAGCTACGCCGGGACAGGGGATATTGGCTACACCTTC. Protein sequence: CASSYAGTGDIGYTF.

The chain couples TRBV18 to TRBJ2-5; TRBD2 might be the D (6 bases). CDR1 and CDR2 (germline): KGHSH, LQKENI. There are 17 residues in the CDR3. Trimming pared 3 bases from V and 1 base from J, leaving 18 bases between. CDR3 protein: CASSPRATRDSQETQYF. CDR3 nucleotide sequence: TGTGCCAGCTCACCCAGAGCGACGCGGGACTCCCAAGAGACCCAGTACTTC.

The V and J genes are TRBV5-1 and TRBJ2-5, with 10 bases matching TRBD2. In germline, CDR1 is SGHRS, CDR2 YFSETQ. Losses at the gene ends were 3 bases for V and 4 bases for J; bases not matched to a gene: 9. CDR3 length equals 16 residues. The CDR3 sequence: CASSSGLAVLGETQYF. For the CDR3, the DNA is TGCGCCAGCAGCTCAGGACTAGCGGTGTTGGGAGAGACCCAGTACTTC.

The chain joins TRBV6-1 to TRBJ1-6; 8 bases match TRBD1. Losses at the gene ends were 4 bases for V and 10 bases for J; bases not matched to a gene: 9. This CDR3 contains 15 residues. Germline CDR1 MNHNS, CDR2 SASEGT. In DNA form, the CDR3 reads TGTGCCAGCAGTGCAAGGACAGGGCTGGAGTCACCCCTCCACTTT. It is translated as CASSARTGLESPLHF.

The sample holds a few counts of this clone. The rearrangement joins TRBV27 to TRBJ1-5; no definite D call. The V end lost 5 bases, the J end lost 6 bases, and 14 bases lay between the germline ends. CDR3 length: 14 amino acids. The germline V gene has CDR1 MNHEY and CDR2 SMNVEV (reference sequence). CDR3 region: CASSQGSGSQPQHF. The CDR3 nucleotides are TGTGCCAGCAGTCAAGGGTCGGGAAGTCAGCCCCAGCATTTT.

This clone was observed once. The CDR3 loop reads CASSYRLEKYF. CDR3 DNA: TGTGCCAGCAGTTACAGGCTAGAAAAGTATTTT. The chain has TRBV6-5 and TRBJ2-3; D unresolved. The CDR3 runs 11 residues. Germline V gene data show CDR1 as MNHEY and CDR2 as SVGAGI. V was trimmed by 2 bases and J by 13 bases, leaving 10 bases between them.

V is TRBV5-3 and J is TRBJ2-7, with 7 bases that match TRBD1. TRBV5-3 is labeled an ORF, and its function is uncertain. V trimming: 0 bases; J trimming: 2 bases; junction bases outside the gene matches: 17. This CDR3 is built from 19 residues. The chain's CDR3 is CARSLGPDRESTETYEQYF. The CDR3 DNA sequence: TGTGCCAGAAGCTTGGGGCCCGACAGGGAAAGTACCGAGACCTACGAGCAGTACTTC.

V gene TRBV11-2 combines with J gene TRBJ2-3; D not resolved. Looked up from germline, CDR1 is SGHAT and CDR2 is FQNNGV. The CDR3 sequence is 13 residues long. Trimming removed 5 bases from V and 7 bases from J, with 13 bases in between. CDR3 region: CASSQGLTNTQYF. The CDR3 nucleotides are TGTGCCAGCAGCCAAGGGCTGACGAATACGCAGTATTTT.

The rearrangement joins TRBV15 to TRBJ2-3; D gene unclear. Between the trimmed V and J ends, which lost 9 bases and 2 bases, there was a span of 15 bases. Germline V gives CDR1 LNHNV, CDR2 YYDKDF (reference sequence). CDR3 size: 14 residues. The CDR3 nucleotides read TGTGCCACGACCCGCGCGGTCTACACAGATACGCAGTATTTT. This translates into CATTRAVYTDTQYF.

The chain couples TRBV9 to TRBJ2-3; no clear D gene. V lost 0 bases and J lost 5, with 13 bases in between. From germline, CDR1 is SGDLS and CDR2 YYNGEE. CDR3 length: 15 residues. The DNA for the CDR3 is TGTGCCAGCAGCGTAGATCTCCCCTTTGGAGATACGCAGTATTTT. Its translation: CASSVDLPFGDTQYF.